This T cell receptor (beta chain) was observed in a study of cytomegalovirus exposure and HLA in healthy donors. Findings and caveats of the study: The listing of some 170 TCR beta chains classed them as cytomegalovirus-associated.

This clone was observed a single time. What it recognizes is unknown. The method was immunoSEQ multiplex PCR; TCRdb's version includes in-frame clones alone and lacks a portion of them. The sample contains just under 65,000 clones, 95% of which appear only once. The CDR3 loop spans 13 amino acids. Germline values: CDR1 MDHEN, CDR2 SYDVKM. V lost 2 bases and J lost 7, with 12 bases in between. Sequencing used PBMCs. The gene calls are TRBV28 and TRBJ2-7; D remains unclear. This receptor was identified in a woman younger than 35 in good health and CMV-seropositive. CDR3: CASSLVLSWEQYF. CDR3 nucleotide sequence: TGTGCCAGCAGTTTAGTCCTGAGCTGGGAGCAGTACTTC.